This record concerns one TCR beta chain sequence. Methods used by the authors: Reference gene primer amplification yielded estimated nucleated cell counts. Sequencing used immunoSEQ multiplex PCR; TCRdb keeps in-frame clones, though not all of them. V and J calls and clone size are those listed in that table; D and trimming were worked out from the DNA. In the table there are just over 300,000 clones, roughly 90% of which are singletons. This record belongs to a study of blood T cell repertoires in COVID-19. Study background: Nucleic acid was either cDNA or gDNA, and it came from T cells, B-cell-depleted T cells, or PBMCs.

The CDR3 is 18 amino acids. The rearrangement uses TRBV21-1 and TRBJ1-2; the table's D call of TRBD1 was not tested on the DNA. TRBV21-1 is tagged as a pseudogene. This receptor was identified in a woman in her late teens or twenties with acute COVID-19. Material: PBMCs or T cells enriched from blood (not recorded which). In nucleotides, the CDR3 is TGTGCCAGCAGCAAAGAACGTGTCAGGAAAAGACGTTCCTATGGCTACACCTTC. Its translation is CASSKERVRKRRSYGYTF.